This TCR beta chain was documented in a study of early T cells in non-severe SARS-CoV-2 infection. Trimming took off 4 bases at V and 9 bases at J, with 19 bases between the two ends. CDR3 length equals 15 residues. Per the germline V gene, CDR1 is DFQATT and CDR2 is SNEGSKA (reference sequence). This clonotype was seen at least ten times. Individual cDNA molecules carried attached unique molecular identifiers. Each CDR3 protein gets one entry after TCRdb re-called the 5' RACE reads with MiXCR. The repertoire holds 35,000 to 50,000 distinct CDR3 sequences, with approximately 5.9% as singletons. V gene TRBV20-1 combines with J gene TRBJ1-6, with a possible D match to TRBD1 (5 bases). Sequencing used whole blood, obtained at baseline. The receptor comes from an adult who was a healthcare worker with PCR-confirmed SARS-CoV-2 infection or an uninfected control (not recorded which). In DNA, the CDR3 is TGCAGTGCTAAGGTGCCGGGCAGGGAGGCTTCACCCCTCCACTTT. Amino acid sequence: CSAKVPGREASPLHF.